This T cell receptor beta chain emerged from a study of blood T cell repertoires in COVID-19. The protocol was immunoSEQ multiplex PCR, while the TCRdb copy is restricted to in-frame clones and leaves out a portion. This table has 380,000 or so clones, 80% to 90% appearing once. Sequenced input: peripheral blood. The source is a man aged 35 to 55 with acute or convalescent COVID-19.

The CDR3 loop reads CASSPPPPFGGKQNIQYF. CDR3 sequence (DNA): TGTGCCAGCTCACCACCCCCCCCGTTCGGGGGGAAGCAAAACATTCAGTACTTC. The chain joins TRBV18 to TRBJ2-4; 7 bases fit TRBD2. The CDR3 contains 18 residues. Looked up from germline, CDR1 is KGHSH and CDR2 is LQKENI. Unmatched junction bases numbered 13, after V lost 0 bases and J lost 5 bases.